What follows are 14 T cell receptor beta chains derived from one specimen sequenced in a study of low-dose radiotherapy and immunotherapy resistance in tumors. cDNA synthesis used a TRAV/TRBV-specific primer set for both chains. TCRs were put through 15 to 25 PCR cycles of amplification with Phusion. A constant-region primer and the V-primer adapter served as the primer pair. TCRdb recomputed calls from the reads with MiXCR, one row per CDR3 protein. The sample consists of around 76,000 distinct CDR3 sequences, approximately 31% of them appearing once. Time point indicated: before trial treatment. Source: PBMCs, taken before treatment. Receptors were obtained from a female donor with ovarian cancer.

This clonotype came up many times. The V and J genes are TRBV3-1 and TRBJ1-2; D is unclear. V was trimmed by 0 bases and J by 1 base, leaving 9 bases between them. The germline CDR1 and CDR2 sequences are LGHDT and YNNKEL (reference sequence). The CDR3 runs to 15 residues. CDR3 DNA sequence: TGTGCCAGCAGCCAAGAGAGGATTTATAACTATGGCTACACCTTC. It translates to CASSQERIYNYGYTF.

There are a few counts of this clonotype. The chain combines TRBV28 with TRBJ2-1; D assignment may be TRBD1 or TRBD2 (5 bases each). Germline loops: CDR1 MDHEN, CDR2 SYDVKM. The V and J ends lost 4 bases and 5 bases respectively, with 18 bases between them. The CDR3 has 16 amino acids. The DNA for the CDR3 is TGTGCCAGCAGTTCCTGGGGGTACTCAACCGACAATGAGCAGTTCTTC. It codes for CASSSWGYSTDNEQFF.

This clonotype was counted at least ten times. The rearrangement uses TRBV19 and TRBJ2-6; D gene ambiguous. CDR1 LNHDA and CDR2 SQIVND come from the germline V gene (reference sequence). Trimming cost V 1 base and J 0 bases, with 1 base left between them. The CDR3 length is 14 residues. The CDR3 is CASSIGSGANVLTF. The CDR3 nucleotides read TGTGCCAGTAGTATAGGCTCTGGGGCCAACGTCCTGACTTTC. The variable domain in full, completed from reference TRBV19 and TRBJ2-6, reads DGGITQSPKYLFRKEGQNVTLSCEQNLNHDAMYWYRQDPGQGLRLIYYSQIVNDFQKGDIAEGYSVSREKKESFPLTVTSAQKNPTAFYLCASSIGSGANVLTFGAGSRLTVL.

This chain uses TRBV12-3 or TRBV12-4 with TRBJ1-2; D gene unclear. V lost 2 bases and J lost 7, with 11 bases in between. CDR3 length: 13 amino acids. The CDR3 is CASSLILSAGYTF. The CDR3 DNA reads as TGTGCCAGCAGTTTAATATTATCGGCTGGCTACACCTTC.

The CDR3: CAISEAVGFTYEQYF. CDR3 bases: TGTGCCATCAGTGAGGCGGTCGGCTTCACCTACGAGCAGTACTTC. V gene TRBV10-3 combines with J gene TRBJ2-7; no definite D call. This CDR3 spans 15 amino acids. CDR1 and CDR2 from the germline V gene are ENHRY and SYGVKD. With 2 bases removed from V and 2 bases from J, the gap between germline ends came to 13 bases.

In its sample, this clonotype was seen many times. The CDR3 DNA is TGCAGTGCTAGTCGCCAGGTCGGGGAGCTGTTTTTT. Protein product: CSASRQVGELFF. V and J are TRBV20-1 and TRBJ2-2; no clear D. V lost 3 bases and J lost 7, with 9 bases in between. CDR3 length equals 12 residues. Germline V gives CDR1 DFQATT, CDR2 SNEGSKA (reference sequence).

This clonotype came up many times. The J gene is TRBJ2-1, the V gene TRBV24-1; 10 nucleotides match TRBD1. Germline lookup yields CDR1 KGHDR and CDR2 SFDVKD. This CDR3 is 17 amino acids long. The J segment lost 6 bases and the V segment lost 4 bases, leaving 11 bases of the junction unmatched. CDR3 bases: TGTGCCACCAGTGACCCAAACCGGGACAGGGGAAGCAATGAGCAGTTCTTC. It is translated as CATSDPNRDRGSNEQFF.

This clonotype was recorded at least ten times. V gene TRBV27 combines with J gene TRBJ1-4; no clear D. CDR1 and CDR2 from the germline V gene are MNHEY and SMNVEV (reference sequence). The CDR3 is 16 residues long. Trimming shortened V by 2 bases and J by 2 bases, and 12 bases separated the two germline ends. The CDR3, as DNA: TGTGCCAGCAGTTTACGACACTCTTCGACTAATGAAAAACTGTTTTTT. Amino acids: CASSLRHSSTNEKLFF.

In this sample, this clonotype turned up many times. CDR3 in DNA: TGCGCCAGCAGCGTATCCGGGACAGGAACAGATACGCAGTATTTT. It is translated as CASSVSGTGTDTQYF. The chain has TRBV5-1 and TRBJ2-3, with TRBD1 matching 8 bases. The germline CDR1 and CDR2 sequences are SGHRS and YFSETQ. The CDR3 sequence is 15 residues long. V was clipped by 4 bases and J by 3 bases; unmatched bases: 7.

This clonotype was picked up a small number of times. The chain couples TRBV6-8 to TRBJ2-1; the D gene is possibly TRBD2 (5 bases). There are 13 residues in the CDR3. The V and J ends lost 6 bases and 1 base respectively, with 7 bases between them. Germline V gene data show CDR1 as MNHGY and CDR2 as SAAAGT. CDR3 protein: CASRLGSYNEQFF. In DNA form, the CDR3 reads TGTGCCAGCAGACTAGGGTCCTACAATGAGCAGTTCTTC.

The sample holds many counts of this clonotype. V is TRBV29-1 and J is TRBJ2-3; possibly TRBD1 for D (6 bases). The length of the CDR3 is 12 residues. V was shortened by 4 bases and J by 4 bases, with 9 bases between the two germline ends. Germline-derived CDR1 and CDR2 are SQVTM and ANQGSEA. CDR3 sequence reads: CSVVRQADTQYF. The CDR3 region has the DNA TGCAGCGTTGTCCGACAGGCAGATACGCAGTATTTT.

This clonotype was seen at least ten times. CDR3 residues: CASSYLQGGTGELFF. The CDR3 DNA is TGTGCCAGCAGTTATTTACAGGGAGGGACCGGGGAGCTGTTTTTT. This rearrangement joins TRBV6-2 or TRBV6-3 to TRBJ2-2; a possible D gene is TRBD2 (7 bases). Trimming left V 3 bases short and J 5 bases short, with 13 bases between. In germline, CDR1 is MNHEY, CDR2 SVGEGT. This CDR3 comprises 15 residues.

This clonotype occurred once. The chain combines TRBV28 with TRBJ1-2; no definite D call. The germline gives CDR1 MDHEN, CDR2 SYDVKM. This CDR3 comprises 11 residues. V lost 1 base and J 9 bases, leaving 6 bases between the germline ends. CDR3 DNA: TGTGCCAGCAGTTTATCTGATCGCTACACCTTC. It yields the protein CASSLSDRYTF.

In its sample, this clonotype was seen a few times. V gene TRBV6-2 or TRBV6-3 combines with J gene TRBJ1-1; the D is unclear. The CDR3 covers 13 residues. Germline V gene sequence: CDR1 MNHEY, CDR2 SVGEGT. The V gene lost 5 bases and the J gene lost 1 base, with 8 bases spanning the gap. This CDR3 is CASSVKGNTEAFF. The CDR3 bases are TGTGCCAGCAGTGTGAAGGGGAACACTGAAGCTTTCTTT.